Included here is one T cell receptor (beta chain) sequence, with context. Its matching antigen is unknown. The CDR3 is 15 amino acids. CDR1 and CDR2 from the germline V gene are SNHLY and FYNNEI. Losses at the gene ends were 1 base for V and 2 bases for J; bases not matched to a gene: 5. The PCR ran on 60 Vbeta and 13 Jbeta primers. Profiled with immunoSEQ multiplex PCR; TCRdb holds only in-frame clones, not every one. The table has around 110,000 clones, roughly three quarters seen once; the top ten hold more than 1.5%. The data are from a study of cytomegalovirus exposure and HLA in healthy donors. Study conclusions and caveats: Being productive about 87% or about 30% of the time was typical of most TCR beta V segments in an earlier analysis. The study put 150 or so TCR beta chains on its list as cytomegalovirus-associated.

Specimen: PBMCs. The receptor's source is a young woman in good health and CMV-seronegative. The rearrangement links TRBV2 to TRBJ2-7, with 7 bases that match TRBD1. DNA for the CDR3: TGTGCCAGCAGTGAAGGGGGACAGCGTCCCTACGAGCAGTACTTC. It is translated as CASSEGGQRPYEQYF.